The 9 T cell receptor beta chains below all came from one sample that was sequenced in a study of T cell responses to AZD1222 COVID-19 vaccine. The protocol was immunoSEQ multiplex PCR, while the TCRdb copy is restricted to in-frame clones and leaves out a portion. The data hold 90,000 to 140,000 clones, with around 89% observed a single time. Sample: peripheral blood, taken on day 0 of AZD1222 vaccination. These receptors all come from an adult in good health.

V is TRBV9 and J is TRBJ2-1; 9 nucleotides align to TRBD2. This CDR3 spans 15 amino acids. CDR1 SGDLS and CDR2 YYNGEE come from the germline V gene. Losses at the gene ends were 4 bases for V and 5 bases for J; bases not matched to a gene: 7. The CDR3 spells CASSLGGTSHNEQFF. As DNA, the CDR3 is TGTGCCAGCAGCCTGGGGGGGACTAGCCACAATGAGCAGTTCTTC.

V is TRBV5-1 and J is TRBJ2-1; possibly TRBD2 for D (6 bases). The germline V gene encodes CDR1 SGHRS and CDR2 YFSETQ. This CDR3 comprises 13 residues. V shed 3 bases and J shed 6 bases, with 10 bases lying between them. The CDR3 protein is CASSSGGVNEQFF. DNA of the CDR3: TGCGCCAGCAGCTCCGGAGGGGTCAATGAGCAGTTCTTC.

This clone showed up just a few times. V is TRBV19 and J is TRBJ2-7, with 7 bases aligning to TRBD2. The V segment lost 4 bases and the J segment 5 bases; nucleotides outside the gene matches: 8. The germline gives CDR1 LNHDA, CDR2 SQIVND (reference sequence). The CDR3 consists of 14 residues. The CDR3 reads CASSKYGGTDEQYF. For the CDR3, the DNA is TGTGCCAGTAGTAAATACGGGGGGACCGACGAGCAGTACTTC.

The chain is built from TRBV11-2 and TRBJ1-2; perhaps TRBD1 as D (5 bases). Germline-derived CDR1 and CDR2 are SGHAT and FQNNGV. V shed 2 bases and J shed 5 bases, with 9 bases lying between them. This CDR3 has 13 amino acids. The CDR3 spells CASSLWGGYGYTF. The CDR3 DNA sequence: TGTGCCAGCAGCTTATGGGGGGGATATGGCTACACCTTC.

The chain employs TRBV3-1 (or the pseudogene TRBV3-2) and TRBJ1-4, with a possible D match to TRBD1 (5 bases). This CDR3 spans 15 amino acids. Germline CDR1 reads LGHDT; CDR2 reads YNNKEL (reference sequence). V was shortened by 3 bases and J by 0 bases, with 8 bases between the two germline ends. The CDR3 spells CASSHWTTTNEKLFF. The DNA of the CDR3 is TGTGCCAGCAGCCATTGGACAACAACTAATGAAAAACTGTTTTTT.

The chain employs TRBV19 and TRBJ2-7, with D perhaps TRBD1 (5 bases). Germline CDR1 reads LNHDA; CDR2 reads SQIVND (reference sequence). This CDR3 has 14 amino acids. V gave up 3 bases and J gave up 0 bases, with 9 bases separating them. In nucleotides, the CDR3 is TGTGCCAGTAGTATCGGCAGGGCCTCCTACGAGCAGTACTTC. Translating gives CASSIGRASYEQYF.

As DNA, the CDR3 is TGCGCTACAACCCCGGGGAATGAGCAGTTCTTC. Translating it yields CATTPGNEQFF. This chain links TRBV10-2 with TRBJ2-1, with D perhaps matching TRBD2 (5 bases). This CDR3 region has 11 residues. Germline CDR1 reads WSHSY; CDR2 reads SAAADI.

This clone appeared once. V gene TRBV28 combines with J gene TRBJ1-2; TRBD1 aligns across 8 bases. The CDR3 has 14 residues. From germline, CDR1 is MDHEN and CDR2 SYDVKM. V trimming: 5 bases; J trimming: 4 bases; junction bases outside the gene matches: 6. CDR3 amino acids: CASSPGQGPYGYTF. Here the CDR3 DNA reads TGTGCCAGCAGTCCAGGACAGGGTCCCTATGGCTACACCTTC.

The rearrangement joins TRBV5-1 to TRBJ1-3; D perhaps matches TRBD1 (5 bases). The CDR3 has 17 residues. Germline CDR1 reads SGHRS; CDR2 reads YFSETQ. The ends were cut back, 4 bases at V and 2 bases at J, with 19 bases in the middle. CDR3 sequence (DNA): TGCGCCAGCAGCCGAGGAGAGGGGAGCGCGACTGGAAACACCATATATTTT. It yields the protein CASSRGEGSATGNTIYF.